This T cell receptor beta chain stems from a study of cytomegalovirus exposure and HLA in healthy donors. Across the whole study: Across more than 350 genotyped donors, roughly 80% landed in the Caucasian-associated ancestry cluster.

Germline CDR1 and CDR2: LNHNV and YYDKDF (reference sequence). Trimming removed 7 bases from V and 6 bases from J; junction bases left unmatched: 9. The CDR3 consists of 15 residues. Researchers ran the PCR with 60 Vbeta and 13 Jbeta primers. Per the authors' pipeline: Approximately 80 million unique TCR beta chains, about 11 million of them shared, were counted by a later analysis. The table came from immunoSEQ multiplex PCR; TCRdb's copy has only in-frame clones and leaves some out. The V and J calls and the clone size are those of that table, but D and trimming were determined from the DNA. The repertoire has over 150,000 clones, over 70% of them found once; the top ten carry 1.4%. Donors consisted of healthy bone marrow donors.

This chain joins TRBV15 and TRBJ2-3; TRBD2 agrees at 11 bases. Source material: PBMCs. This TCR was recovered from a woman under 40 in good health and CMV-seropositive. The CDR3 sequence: CATTDSGRASDTQYF. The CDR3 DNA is TGTGCCACCACTGATAGCGGGAGGGCCTCGGATACGCAGTATTTT.